Listed below are T cell receptor beta chains from one sample, sequenced in a study of blood T cell repertoires in COVID-19. Clones were sequenced by immunoSEQ multiplex PCR, and TCRdb holds only the in-frame ones, with some missing. The sample includes 270,000 or so clones, about 87% of them seen just once. Material for sequencing was PBMCs or T cells enriched from blood (not recorded which). The receptors here all came from a woman in her thirties with acute COVID-19. CDR3s include the opening cysteine and the closing phenylalanine or tryptophan. The order of the fields is V gene, clone size, D gene, J gene, CDR3 protein, CDR3 DNA. D genes are given only for firm matches. The size entry is marked missing in some rows and otherwise reads once, few, many or a size class.

TRBV9	NA	NA	TRBJ1-5	CASSVGGGWDQPQHF	TGTGCCAGCAGCGTAGGAGGGGGTTGGGACCAGCCCCAGCATTTT
TRBV12-3/TRBV12-4	few	NA	TRBJ1-2	CASRQGGGYGYTF	TGTGCCAGCAGGCAGGGAGGCGGGTATGGCTACACCTTC
TRBV28	NA	NA	TRBJ2-7	CASYRRGDSYEQYF	TGTGCCAGCTATCGGCGCGGGGACTCCTACGAGCAGTACTTC
TRBV6-2/TRBV6-3	NA	TRBD2	TRBJ2-3	CASSNLGLAGVSDFTDTQYF	TGTGCCAGCAGTAACCTGGGACTAGCGGGAGTTTCGGATTTCACAGATACGCAGTATTTT
TRBV2	NA	NA	TRBJ2-3	CATRMFTDTQYF	TGTGCCACCCGTATGTTCACAGATACGCAGTATTTT
TRBV21-1	NA	NA	TRBJ1-2	CASSTSRGLYANYGYTF	TGTGCCAGCAGCACATCAAGGGGATTGTACGCTAACTATGGCTACACCTTC
TRBV3-1/TRBV3-2	few	NA	TRBJ2-2	CASSRAPGVTGELFF	TGTGCCAGCAGCCGGGCCCCGGGGGTGACGGGGGAGCTGTTTTTT
TRBV28	NA	NA	TRBJ1-4	CASTIQGRTNEKLFF	TGTGCCAGCACCATTCAGGGCCGAACTAATGAAAAACTGTTTTTT
TRBV9	NA	NA	TRBJ1-4	CASSVATGEAEGLFF	TGTGCCAGCAGCGTAGCTACCGGGGAGGCCGAGGGACTGTTTTTT
TRBV19	NA	TRBD1	TRBJ1-1	CASPRQGENTEAFF	TGTGCCAGTCCGAGACAGGGAGAGAACACTGAAGCTTTCTTT
TRBV27	NA	NA	TRBJ1-5	CASSLSPGVDQPQHF	TGTGCCAGCAGTTTATCTCCAGGGGTGGATCAGCCCCAGCATTTT
TRBV25-1	NA	TRBD1	TRBJ2-7	CASSLSGDSKQYF	TGTGCCAGCAGTCTGTCAGGGGACAGCAAGCAGTACTTC
TRBV5-1	NA	TRBD2	TRBJ2-1	CASSLMLAGGAYNEQFF	TGCGCCAGCAGCTTGATGCTTGCGGGAGGGGCCTACAATGAGCAGTTCTTC
TRBV28	once	TRBD1	TRBJ1-5	CASSVPGVTGESNQPQHF	TGTGCCAGCAGTGTCCCCGGGGTGACAGGGGAAAGCAATCAGCCCCAGCATTTT
TRBV7-6	once	NA	TRBJ2-7	CASSHYRDYEQYF	TGTGCCAGCAGCCACTACAGGGACTACGAGCAGTACTTC
TRBV7-2	few	TRBD1	TRBJ1-2	CASSLKGQGAVYGYTF	TGTGCCAGCAGCTTAAAAGGACAGGGGGCGGTCTATGGCTACACCTTC
TRBV6-5	once	NA	TRBJ2-7	CASSDLLAGYEQYF	TGTGCCAGCAGCGACCTACTAGCCGGCTACGAGCAGTACTTC
TRBV19	NA	NA	TRBJ2-7	CASRSSGGPYEQYF	TGTGCCAGTAGATCGTCAGGAGGGCCCTACGAGCAGTACTTC
TRBV5-1	NA	NA	TRBJ1-1	CASSLVRAGMNTEAFF	TGCGCCAGCAGCTTGGTTCGGGCAGGGATGAACACTGAAGCTTTCTTT
TRBV7-8	NA	NA	TRBJ1-2	CASSPSGSSRGYTF	TGTGCCAGCAGCCCAAGTGGGTCAAGCAGGGGCTACACCTTC
TRBV27	NA	TRBD1	TRBJ1-4	CASRLMIGGREKLFF	TGTGCCAGCAGACTTATGATAGGGGGCCGGGAAAAACTGTTTTTT
TRBV7-8	NA	TRBD2	TRBJ2-2	CASRDGGISGMSGELFF	TGTGCCAGCAGAGACGGCGGGATTAGCGGGATGTCCGGGGAGCTGTTTTTT
TRBV5-4	NA	NA	TRBJ2-3	CASSLAARVTDTQYF	TGTGCCAGCAGCTTGGCGGCCCGGGTTACAGATACGCAGTATTTT
TRBV5-6	once	NA	TRBJ2-3	CASSLRETPNRGTQYF	TGTGCCAGCAGCTTGAGGGAGACTCCCAACCGTGGTACGCAGTATTTT
TRBV27	NA	TRBD1	TRBJ1-5	CASRRTGELSGQPQHF	TGTGCCAGCAGACGGACAGGGGAACTGTCCGGGCAGCCCCAGCATTTT
TRBV2	NA	TRBD1	TRBJ2-7	CASSEALDRGNSYEQYF	TGTGCCAGCAGTGAAGCCCTAGACAGGGGAAACTCCTACGAGCAGTACTTC
TRBV3-1/TRBV3-2	NA	TRBD1	TRBJ1-1	CASSHRGQPNTEAFF	TGTGCCAGCAGCCATAGGGGGCAGCCGAACACTGAAGCTTTCTTT
TRBV28	NA	NA	TRBJ2-5	CASRRHSGKETQYF	TGTGCCAGCAGACGCCATAGCGGCAAAGAGACCCAGTACTTC
TRBV23-1	NA	TRBD1	TRBJ1-6	CASSQPGTANNSPLHF	TGCGCCAGCAGTCAACCCGGGACAGCAAATAATTCACCCCTCCACTTT
TRBV5-1	NA	NA	TRBJ1-4	CASSFGQGNEKLFF	TGCGCCAGCAGCTTTGGGCAAGGAAATGAAAAACTGTTTTTT
TRBV18	NA	NA	TRBJ1-4	CASSPRGATPNEKLFF	TGTGCCAGCTCACCGCGGGGGGCTACCCCTAATGAAAAACTGTTTTTT
TRBV7-9	NA	NA	TRBJ2-5	CASSLELWLRSEETQYF	TGTGCCAGCAGCTTAGAATTGTGGTTGCGCTCGGAGGAGACCCAGTACTTC
TRBV4-2	NA	TRBD1	TRBJ1-1	CASSQTSTGLITEAFF	TGTGCCAGCAGCCAAACCTCGACAGGGTTGATCACTGAAGCTTTCTTT
TRBV27	NA	TRBD1	TRBJ2-7	CASRTSGQTYEQYF	TGTGCCAGCAGGACTTCGGGACAGACCTACGAGCAGTACTTC
TRBV6-5	NA	TRBD2	TRBJ2-1	CASPRDYTYNEQFF	TGTGCCAGCCCCCGGGACTATACGTACAATGAGCAGTTCTTC
TRBV29-1	NA	NA	TRBJ2-1	CSVEGVASEYAGNEQFF	TGCAGCGTTGAAGGGGTTGCTAGCGAGTACGCAGGCAATGAGCAGTTCTTC
TRBV5-4	NA	TRBD2	TRBJ2-1	CASSLSGVAFF	TGTGCCAGCAGCTTGAGCGGGGTAGCGTTCTTC
TRBV28	NA	NA	TRBJ1-4	CASSGEATNEKLFF	TGTGCCAGCAGTGGCGAGGCAACTAATGAAAAACTGTTTTTT
TRBV3-1/TRBV3-2	NA	TRBD2	TRBJ2-7	CASSYRGGGSYEQYF	TGTGCCAGCAGCTATCGGGGGGGAGGTTCCTACGAGCAGTACTTC
TRBV29-1	NA	TRBD1	TRBJ1-1	CSVVTGGDTEAFF	TGCAGCGTCGTTACAGGGGGTGACACTGAAGCTTTCTTT
TRBV14	NA	NA	TRBJ1-3	CASSHYTGNTIYF	TGTGCCAGCAGCCATTATACTGGAAACACCATATATTTT
TRBV24-1	NA	TRBD1	TRBJ2-5	CATSETGGASETQYF	TGTGCCACCAGTGAAACAGGGGGCGCGAGCGAGACCCAGTACTTC
TRBV6-2/TRBV6-3	once	TRBD1	TRBJ1-1	CASSLGQVEAFF	TGTGCCAGCAGTCTAGGACAGGTTGAAGCTTTCTTT